The present T cell receptor (beta chain) was sequenced within a study of molecular identifiers for immune sequencing clone quantification. As for the study in general: Five portions were made in replicates from RNA of roughly 21,000 or 96,000 naive CD8 cells, and four underwent sequencing.

When naive CD8 T cells were sorted, they were gated as CD8+CD4-CCR7+CD45RA+. Trimming left V 4 bases short and J 2 bases short, with 15 bases between. Germline-derived CDR1 and CDR2 are SGHRS and YFSETQ. This CDR3 is 16 amino acids long. Study results and limitations: Clones carrying above 20 RNA copies accounted for over 97% of effector molecules, under 1% in naive cells. Clone sizes could be underestimated for highly expanded clones when identical TCR molecules share a barcode.

Each CDR3 protein gets one entry after TCRdb re-called the PCR reads with MiXCR. The data hold about 640,000 distinct CDR3 sequences, with just under 20% observed a single time. In regard to this clonotype: As yet, its antigen is unknown. A much larger clone lies a single base off, so this may be a read error.

This sequence originates from a human donor in good health. Some libraries in this study had Jurkat cell RNA spiked in. The chain is built from TRBV5-1 and TRBJ2-2; D gene ambiguous. The sequenced sample consisted of naive CD8+ T cells from blood, with Jurkat cell RNA spiked in. Described subset: FACS-sorted CD8+CD4-CCR7+CD45RA+ naive T cells. The CDR3 sequence is CASSLAVAENTGELFF. The CDR3 nucleotides are TGCGCCAGCAGCCTGGCGGTGGCAGAAAACACCGGGGAGCTGTTTTTT.